Below are 29 T cell receptor beta chains sequenced from a single sample in a study of shared clonotypes between healthy human individuals. The data were produced by immunoSEQ multiplex PCR, yet TCRdb's version contains in-frame clones alone and is incomplete. The sample carries roughly 500,000 clones, about 76% recorded once. The material sequenced was PBMCs. The receptors were gathered from a woman aged 40 to 49 in good health. Some clones in this sample may be carry-over from other donors' samples.

In nucleotides, the CDR3 is TGTGCCTGGAAGGCTAGCGGTAACACCGGGGAGCTGTTTTTT. It translates to CAWKASGNTGELFF. V and J are TRBV30 and TRBJ2-2; 7 nucleotides match TRBD2. Germline CDR1 reads GTSNPN; CDR2 reads SVGIG (reference sequence). V lost 4 bases to trimming and J lost 2 bases; unmatched junction nucleotides: 4. There are 14 residues in the CDR3.

The gene calls are TRBV30 and TRBJ2-5; the D is unclear. The last part of the DNA fits TRBJ2-7 better; the J call may be wrong. Germline V lookup: CDR1 GTSNPN, CDR2 SVGIG (reference sequence). The CDR3 runs to 13 residues. This CDR3 is CAWSPLPSYEQYF. The CDR3 region has the DNA TGTGCCTGGAGTCCCTTACCATCCTACGAGCAGTACTTC.

This clone has ten or more counts. This CDR3 is also generated by other DNA sequences in the sample. The chain joins TRBV29-1 to TRBJ2-7, with D tentatively TRBD1 or TRBD2 (5 bases each). This CDR3 spans 12 amino acids. Trimming stripped 6 bases from V and 2 bases from J, with 11 bases between. Germline V CDR1 and CDR2: SQVTM, ANQGSEA. The CDR3 is CSVRDGTYEQYF. DNA of the CDR3: TGCAGCGTCCGGGACGGAACCTACGAGCAGTACTTC.

This chain joins TRBV7-3 and TRBJ2-3; D is undetermined. The V gene lost 2 bases and the J gene lost 2 bases, with 11 bases spanning the gap. The length of the CDR3 is 15 residues. In germline, CDR1 is SGHTA, CDR2 FQGTGA. The CDR3 loop is CASSLYAATTDTQYF. In DNA form, the CDR3 reads TGTGCCAGCAGCTTATACGCAGCAACCACAGATACGCAGTATTTT.

The rearrangement joins TRBV9 to TRBJ2-7; D is perhaps TRBD1 (5 bases). V was cut by 0 bases and J by 1 base, with 17 bases left in between. Per germline, CDR1 SGDLS and CDR2 YYNGEE. This CDR3 has 17 residues. This chain's CDR3 is CASSVAPQGVQSYEQYF. The DNA of the CDR3 is TGTGCCAGCAGCGTAGCCCCCCAGGGTGTTCAATCCTACGAGCAGTACTTC.

This sequence joins TRBV6-5 and TRBJ2-7; a possible D gene is TRBD2 (7 bases). This CDR3 is built from 13 residues. V was cut by 2 bases and J by 9 bases, with 14 bases left in between. Germline CDR1 reads MNHEY; CDR2 reads SVGAGI. DNA for the CDR3: TGTGCCAGCAGTTACGGGAGGGGGGCTTGGCAGTACTTC. It yields the protein CASSYGRGAWQYF.

The chain is built from TRBV5-1 and TRBJ2-1, with 8 positions matching TRBD2. This CDR3 is built from 15 residues. V lost 4 bases, J lost 4 bases, and 7 bases stayed unmatched. From germline, CDR1 is SGHRS and CDR2 YFSETQ. The CDR3 is CASSPGLALYNEQFF. In DNA, the CDR3 is TGCGCCAGCAGCCCCGGACTAGCCCTTTACAATGAGCAGTTCTTC. Full variable domain (outside the CDR3, taken from reference TRBV5-1 and TRBJ2-1): KAGVTQTPRYLIKTRGQQVTLSCSPISGHRSVSWYQQTPGQGLQFLFEYFSETQRNKGNFPGRFSGRQFSNSRSEMNVSTLELGDSALYLCASSPGLALYNEQFFGPGTRLTVL.

The chain employs TRBV7-3 and TRBJ2-3; D is ambiguous. Between the trimmed V and J ends, which lost 5 bases and 2 bases, there was a span of 8 bases. CDR3 length: 13 residues. Germline-derived CDR1 and CDR2 are SGHTA and FQGTGA. The CDR3 coding sequence is TGTGCCAGCAGCCCCCCAATCACAGATACGCAGTATTTT. Translated: CASSPPITDTQYF.

The chain is built from TRBV9 and TRBJ2-5; 7 bases agree with TRBD1. CDR1 is SGDLS, CDR2 YYNGEE, per germline. This CDR3 contains 15 residues. The ends lost 0 bases at V and 1 base at J; junction bases unmatched: 3. The CDR3 DNA sequence: TGTGCCAGCAGCGTAGAGGGGGCGGTCCAAGAGACCCAGTACTTC. It translates to CASSVEGAVQETQYF.

The chain has TRBV18 and TRBJ2-3, with TRBD2 as a possible D gene (6 bases). The V gene's germline CDR1 is KGHSH and CDR2 LQKENI. Trimming pared 3 bases from V and 2 bases from J, leaving 18 bases between. This CDR3 is 17 amino acids long. The CDR3 DNA reads TGTGCCAGCTCACCCCTTGGGGTGGCGGGGACCACAGATACGCAGTATTTT. As protein: CASSPLGVAGTTDTQYF.

The V call is TRBV9, the J call TRBJ2-1, with D unresolved. Germline V lookup: CDR1 SGDLS, CDR2 YYNGEE. CDR3 size: 15 residues. V was cut by 0 bases and J by 2 bases, with 9 bases left in between. The CDR3 DNA sequence: TGTGCCAGCAGCGTAGTTGGTCTACCCTACAATGAGCAGTTCTTC. Residues: CASSVVGLPYNEQFF.

This chain joins TRBV2 and TRBJ2-5, with unresolved D. Between the trimmed V and J ends, which lost 2 bases and 4 bases, there was a span of 5 bases. The CDR3 extends over 12 amino acids. Germline-derived CDR1 and CDR2 are SNHLY and FYNNEI. The CDR3 region is CASSEFGETQYF. CDR3 DNA: TGTGCCAGCAGTGAATTCGGAGAGACCCAGTACTTC.

J is TRBJ2-1 and V is TRBV9; 8 bases are a match to TRBD2. Trimming took 4 bases from V and 6 from J; bases not matched to a gene: 6. The CDR3 totals 14 residues. Germline V gene lookup returns CDR1 SGDLS and CDR2 YYNGEE. CDR3 loop: CASSPLGLVNEQFF. Here the CDR3 DNA reads TGTGCCAGCAGCCCTCTGGGACTAGTCAATGAGCAGTTCTTC. The variable domain in full, completed from reference TRBV9 and TRBJ2-1, reads DSGVTQTPKHLITATGQRVTLRCSPRSGDLSVYWYQQSLDQGLQFLIQYYNGEERAKGNILERFSAQQFPDLHSELNLSSLELGDSALYFCASSPLGLVNEQFFGPGTRLTVL.

The chain recombines TRBV7-6 with TRBJ2-5; D remains ambiguous. The CDR3 totals 15 residues. CDR1 SGHVS and CDR2 FNYEAQ come from the germline V gene. V was clipped by 7 bases and J by 2 bases, with 17 bases between them. The DNA of the CDR3 is TGTGCCAGCACCAAACGGCCCCGTGCGCAAGAGACCCAGTACTTC. Residues: CASTKRPRAQETQYF. Combining the CDR3 with reference TRBV7-6 and TRBJ2-5 gives the whole variable domain GAGVSQSPRYKVTKRGQDVALRCDPISGHVSLYWYRQALGQGPEFLTYFNYEAQQDKSGLPNDRFSAERPEGSISTLTIQRTEQRDSAMYRCASTKRPRAQETQYFGPGTRLLVL.

The J gene is TRBJ1-3, the V gene TRBV2; D unclear. CDR3 length: 13 residues. V gave up 6 bases and J gave up 4 bases, with 10 bases separating them. Germline V gene data show CDR1 as SNHLY and CDR2 as FYNNEI. The CDR3: CASRSQVGNTIYF. CDR3 nucleotide sequence: TGTGCCAGCAGATCGCAGGTGGGAAACACCATATATTTT.

As concerns this clone: The sample contains more than one DNA sequence encoding this CDR3. The rearrangement joins TRBV29-1 to TRBJ1-1; D possibly corresponds to TRBD1 (5 bases). Trimming pared 4 bases from V and 0 bases from J, leaving 6 bases between. Germline-derived CDR1 and CDR2 are SQVTM and ANQGSEA. This CDR3 contains 12 residues. For the CDR3, the DNA is TGCAGCGTTGGACAGATGAACACTGAAGCTTTCTTT. This codes for CSVGQMNTEAFF.

This clone was detected only a few times. The chain has TRBV7-9 and TRBJ1-1, with 7 nucleotides matching TRBD1. V trimming: 5 bases; J trimming: 8 bases; junction bases outside the gene matches: 5. Germline CDR1 is SEHNR and CDR2 is FQNEAQ (reference sequence). The CDR3 length is 12 residues. Written as DNA, the CDR3 is TGTGCCAGCAGCCACCGGGACAGCGAAGCTTTCTTT. It encodes CASSHRDSEAFF. Drawing the rest from reference TRBV7-9 and TRBJ1-1, the complete variable domain is DTGVSQNPRHKITKRGQNVTFRCDPISEHNRLYWYRQTLGQGPEFLTYFQNEAQLEKSRLLSDRFSAERPKGSFSTLEIQRTEQGDSAMYLCASSHRDSEAFFGQGTRLTVV.

CDR3 nucleotides: TGTGCCAGCAGAGCCGGTCACGGCTACACCTTC. It is translated as CASRAGHGYTF. The chain joins TRBV6-5 to TRBJ1-2; D uncertain. With 6 bases removed from V and 8 bases from J, the gap between germline ends came to 10 bases. This CDR3 region has 11 residues. Germline V gene sequence: CDR1 MNHEY, CDR2 SVGAGI.

V gene TRBV11-2 combines with J gene TRBJ2-7; 7 nucleotides agree with TRBD2. Germline lookup yields CDR1 SGHAT and CDR2 FQNNGV. The CDR3 length is 17 residues. With V trimmed by 5 bases and J by 4 bases, 17 bases remained unmatched. CDR3 residues: CASSPREEGGPGYEQYF. Written as DNA, the CDR3 is TGTGCCAGCAGCCCCCGCGAGGAGGGAGGGCCAGGGTACGAGCAGTACTTC.

This clone was counted once. The chain has TRBV4-2 and TRBJ2-1; a possible D gene is TRBD1 (6 bases). The CDR3 has 19 residues. Germline V gene lookup returns CDR1 LGHNA and CDR2 YNFKEQ. Trimming shortened V by 3 bases and J by 1 base, and 22 bases separated the two germline ends. The CDR3 sequence: CASSQEHLQGSPSYNEQFF. CDR3 nucleotides: TGTGCCAGCAGCCAGGAGCATCTACAGGGCTCCCCTTCCTACAATGAGCAGTTCTTC.

The rearrangement uses TRBV27 and TRBJ1-5, with D unclear. V dropped 3 bases and J dropped 7 bases, with 22 bases sitting between them. The CDR3 runs 17 residues. Germline CDR1 and CDR2: MNHEY and SMNVEV (reference sequence). DNA of the CDR3: TGTGCCAGCAGTTTTTTATTTAGTCCCACGGAGAGGCAGCCCCAGCATTTT. Amino acids: CASSFLFSPTERQPQHF.

Note on this clone: Sequence at one end of the junction differs from germline and may be a read error. The CDR3 here is CASSSLTNDRQFF. The DNA of the CDR3 is TGTGCTAGCAGCTCCCTCACGAATGATCGGCAGTTCTTC. This chain links TRBV7-7 with TRBJ2-1, with D uncertain. Germline loops: CDR1 SSHAT, CDR2 FNYEAQ (reference sequence). This CDR3 has 13 amino acids.

The DNA of the CDR3 is TGCAGCGTTGTTTTCTCGGCAGGGGGCCATGAAGCTTTCTTT. It is translated as CSVVFSAGGHEAFF. The chain is built from TRBV29-1 and TRBJ1-1; 8 bases agree with TRBD1. The CDR3 has 14 residues. Trimming at V came to 4 bases and at J to 7 bases, leaving 11 bases not matched to a gene. In germline, CDR1 is SQVTM, CDR2 ANQGSEA.

This clone was detected only once. The rearrangement links TRBV28 to TRBJ1-2; unclear D gene. Germline CDR1 reads MDHEN; CDR2 reads SYDVKM. This CDR3 has 13 amino acids. Trimming cost V 6 bases and J 0 bases, with 8 bases left between them. Here the CDR3 reads CASRLTPNYGYTF. In nucleotides, the CDR3 is TGTGCCAGCAGATTAACCCCTAACTATGGCTACACCTTC.

The chain combines TRBV28 with TRBJ2-7; 14 bases align to TRBD2. CDR1 and CDR2 from the germline V gene are MDHEN and SYDVKM. With 5 bases clipped from V and 3 bases from J, the junction kept 6 bases outside the gene matches. The CDR3 extends over 16 amino acids. This CDR3 is CASSGGLAGAIYEQYF. Written as DNA, the CDR3 is TGTGCCAGCAGTGGGGGACTAGCGGGGGCGATCTACGAGCAGTACTTC.

This sequence joins TRBV6-5 and TRBJ1-1; 7 bases map to TRBD1. Germline values: CDR1 MNHEY, CDR2 SVGAGI. This CDR3 is 13 amino acids long. The J segment lost 4 bases and the V segment lost 8 bases, leaving 7 bases of the junction unmatched. CDR3 loop: CASGLTGTTEAFF. In DNA, the CDR3 is TGTGCCAGCGGATTGACAGGGACCACTGAAGCTTTCTTT.

This sequence joins TRBV7-2 and TRBJ2-7; 8 bases align to TRBD2. The CDR3 consists of 14 residues. The J segment lost 4 bases and the V segment lost 2 bases, leaving 4 bases of the junction unmatched. CDR1 and CDR2 from the germline V gene are SGHTA and FQGNSA. The CDR3 sequence: CASSLPGGPYEQYF. CDR3 nucleotide sequence: TGTGCCAGCAGCTTACCGGGAGGGCCGTACGAGCAGTACTTC.

The chain couples TRBV11-2 to TRBJ2-3, with 16 nucleotides matching TRBD2. The length of the CDR3 is 18 residues. Germline V lookup: CDR1 SGHAT, CDR2 FQNNGV. Trimming at V came to 5 bases and at J to 5 bases, leaving 10 bases not matched to a gene. The CDR3 DNA reads TGTGCCAGCAGCCAGCCGGGACTAGCGGGAGGGCCGGTAGATACGCAGTATTTT. Encoded protein: CASSQPGLAGGPVDTQYF. Filled out from reference TRBV11-2 and TRBJ2-3, the complete variable domain reads EAGVAQSPRYKIIEKRQSVAFWCNPISGHATLYWYQQILGQGPKLLIQFQNNGVVDDSQLPKDRFSAERLKGVDSTLKIQPAKLEDSAVYLCASSQPGLAGGPVDTQYFGPGTRLTVL.

V usage is TRBV7-2 and J usage is TRBJ2-4; TRBD1 agrees at 7 bases. Germline V gives CDR1 SGHTA, CDR2 FQGNSA. The CDR3 has 20 residues. The ends lost 0 bases at V and 8 bases at J; junction bases unmatched: 22. The CDR3 region is CASSLAPVRSGGSFMYIQYF. Here the CDR3 DNA reads TGTGCCAGCAGCTTAGCCCCTGTCCGATCAGGGGGTTCGTTTATGTACATTCAGTACTTC.